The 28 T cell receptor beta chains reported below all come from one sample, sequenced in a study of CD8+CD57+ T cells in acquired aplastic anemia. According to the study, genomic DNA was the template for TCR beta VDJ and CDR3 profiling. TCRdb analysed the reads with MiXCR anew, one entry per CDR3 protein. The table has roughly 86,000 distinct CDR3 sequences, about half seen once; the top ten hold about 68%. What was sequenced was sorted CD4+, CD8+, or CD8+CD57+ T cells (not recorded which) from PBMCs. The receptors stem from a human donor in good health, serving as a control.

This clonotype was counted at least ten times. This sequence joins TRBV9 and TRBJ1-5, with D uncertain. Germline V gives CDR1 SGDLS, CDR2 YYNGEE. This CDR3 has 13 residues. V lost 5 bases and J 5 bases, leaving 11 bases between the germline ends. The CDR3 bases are TGTGCCAGCAGTCCCGCCCAGGATCAGCCCCAGCATTTT. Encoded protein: CASSPAQDQPQHF.

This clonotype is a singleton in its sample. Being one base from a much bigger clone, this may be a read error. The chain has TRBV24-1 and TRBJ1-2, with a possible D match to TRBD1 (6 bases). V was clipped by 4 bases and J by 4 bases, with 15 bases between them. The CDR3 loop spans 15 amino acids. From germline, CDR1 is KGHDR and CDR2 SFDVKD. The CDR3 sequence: CATSEGASLLYGYTF. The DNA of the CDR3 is TGTGCCACCAGTGAGGGGGCGTCCCTACTCTATGGCTACACCTTC.

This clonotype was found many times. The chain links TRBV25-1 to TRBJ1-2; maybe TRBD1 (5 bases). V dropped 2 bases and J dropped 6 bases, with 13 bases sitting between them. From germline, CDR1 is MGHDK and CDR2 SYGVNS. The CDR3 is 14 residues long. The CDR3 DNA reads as TGTGCCAGCAGTGAACTGGGGGGTTTCGATGGCTACACCTTC. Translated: CASSELGGFDGYTF.

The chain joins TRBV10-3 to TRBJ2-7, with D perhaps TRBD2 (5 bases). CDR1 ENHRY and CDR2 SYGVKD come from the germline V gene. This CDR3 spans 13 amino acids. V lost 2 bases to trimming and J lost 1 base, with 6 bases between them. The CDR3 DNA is TGTGCCATCAGTGAGGGGGAGTCCTACGAGCAGTACTTC. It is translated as CAISEGESYEQYF.

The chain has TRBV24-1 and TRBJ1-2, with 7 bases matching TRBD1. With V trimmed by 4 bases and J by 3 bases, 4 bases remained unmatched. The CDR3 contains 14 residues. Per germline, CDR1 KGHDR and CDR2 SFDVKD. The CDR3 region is CATSEGTVDYGYTF. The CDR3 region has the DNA TGTGCCACCAGTGAAGGGACAGTTGACTATGGCTACACCTTC.

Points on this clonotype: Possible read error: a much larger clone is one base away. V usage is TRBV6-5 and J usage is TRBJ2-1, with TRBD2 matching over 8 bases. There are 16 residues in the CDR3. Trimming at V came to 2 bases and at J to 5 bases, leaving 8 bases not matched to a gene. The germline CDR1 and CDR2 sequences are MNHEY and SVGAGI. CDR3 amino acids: CASSYGVGRAHNEQFF. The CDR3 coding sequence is TGTGCCAGCAGTTACGGTGTCGGGAGGGCCCACAATGAGCAGTTCTTC.

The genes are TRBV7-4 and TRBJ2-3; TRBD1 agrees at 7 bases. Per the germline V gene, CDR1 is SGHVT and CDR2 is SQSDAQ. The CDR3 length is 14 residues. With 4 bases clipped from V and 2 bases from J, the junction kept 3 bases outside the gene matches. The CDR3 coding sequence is TGTGCCAGCAGCTCGACAGGGTTCACAGATACGCAGTATTTT. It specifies CASSSTGFTDTQYF. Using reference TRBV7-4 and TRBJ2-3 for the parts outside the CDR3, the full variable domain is GAGVSQSPRYKVAKRGRDVALRCDSISGHVTLYWYRQTLGQGSEVLTYSQSDAQRDKSGRPSGRFSAERPERSVSTLKIQRTEQGDSAVYLCASSSTGFTDTQYFGPGTRLTVL.

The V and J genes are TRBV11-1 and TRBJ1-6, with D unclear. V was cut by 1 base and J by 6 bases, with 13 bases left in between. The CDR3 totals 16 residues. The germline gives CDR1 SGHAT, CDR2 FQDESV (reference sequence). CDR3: CASSLEGRFSNSPLHF. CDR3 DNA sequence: TGTGCCAGCAGCTTAGAAGGGCGTTTCAGTAATTCACCCCTCCACTTT.

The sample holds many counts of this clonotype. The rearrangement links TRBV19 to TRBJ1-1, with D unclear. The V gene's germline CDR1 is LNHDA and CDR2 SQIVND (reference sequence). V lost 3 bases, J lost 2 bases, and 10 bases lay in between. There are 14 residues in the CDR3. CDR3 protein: CASSIGTTNTEAFF. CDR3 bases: TGTGCCAGTAGTATCGGCACAACTAACACTGAAGCTTTCTTT.

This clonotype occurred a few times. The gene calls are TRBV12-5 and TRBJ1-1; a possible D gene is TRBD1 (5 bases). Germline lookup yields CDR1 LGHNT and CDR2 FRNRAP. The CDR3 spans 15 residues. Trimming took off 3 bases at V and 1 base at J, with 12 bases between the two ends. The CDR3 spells CASGFQGASNTEAFF. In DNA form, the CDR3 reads TGTGCTAGTGGTTTCCAGGGAGCCTCGAACACTGAAGCTTTCTTT.

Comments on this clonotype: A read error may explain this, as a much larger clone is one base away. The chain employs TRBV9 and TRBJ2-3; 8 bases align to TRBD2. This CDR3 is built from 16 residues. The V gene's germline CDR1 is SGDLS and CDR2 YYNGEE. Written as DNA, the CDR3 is TGTGCCAGCAGCCCCGGGGGGGCGGTAAGCACAGGTACGCAGTATTTT. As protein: CASSPGGAVSTGTQYF.

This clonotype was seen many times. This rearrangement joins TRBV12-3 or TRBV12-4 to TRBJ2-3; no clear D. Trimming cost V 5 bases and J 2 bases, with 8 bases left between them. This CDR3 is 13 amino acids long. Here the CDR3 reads CASSRVYTDTQYF. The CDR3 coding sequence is TGTGCCAGCAGTAGGGTATACACAGATACGCAGTATTTT.

The DNA of the CDR3 is TGTGCCAGCAGTGAACCAGGGGCTGGAAACACCATATATTTT. The encoded protein is CASSEPGAGNTIYF. The chain carries TRBV2 and TRBJ1-3, with a possible D match to TRBD1 (6 bases). V lost 2 bases, J lost 2 bases, and 7 bases lay in between. Germline CDR1 is SNHLY and CDR2 is FYNNEI. CDR3 length: 14 residues. The full variable domain, completed using reference TRBV2 and TRBJ1-3, is EPEVTQTPSHQVTQMGQEVILRCVPISNHLYFYWYRQILGQKVEFLVSFYNNEISEKSEIFDDQFSVERPDGSNFTLKIRSTKLEDSAMYFCASSEPGAGNTIYFGEGSWLTVV.

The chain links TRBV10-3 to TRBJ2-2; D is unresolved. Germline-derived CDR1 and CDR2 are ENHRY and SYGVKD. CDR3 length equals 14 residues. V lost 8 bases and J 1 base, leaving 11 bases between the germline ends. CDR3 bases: TGTGCCATCGCGGCCCAGAGGAACACCGGGGAGCTGTTTTTT. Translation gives CAIAAQRNTGELFF.

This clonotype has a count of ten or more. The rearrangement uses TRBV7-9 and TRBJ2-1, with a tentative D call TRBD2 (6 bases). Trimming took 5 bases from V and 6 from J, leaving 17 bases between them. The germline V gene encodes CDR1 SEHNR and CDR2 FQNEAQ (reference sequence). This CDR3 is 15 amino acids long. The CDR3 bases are TGTGCCAGCAGCGTCCCCGTGGAGGGTGGCAATGAGCAGTTCTTC. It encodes CASSVPVEGGNEQFF. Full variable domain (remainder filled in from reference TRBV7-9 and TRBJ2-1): DTGVSQNPRHKITKRGQNVTFRCDPISEHNRLYWYRQTLGQGPEFLTYFQNEAQLEKSRLLSDRFSAERPKGSFSTLEIQRTEQGDSAMYLCASSVPVEGGNEQFFGPGTRLTVL.

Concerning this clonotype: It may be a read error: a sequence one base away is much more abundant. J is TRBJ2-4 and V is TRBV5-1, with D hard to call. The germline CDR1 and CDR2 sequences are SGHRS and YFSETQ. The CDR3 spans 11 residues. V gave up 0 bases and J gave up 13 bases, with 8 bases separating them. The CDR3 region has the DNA TGCGCCAGCAGCTTGGGACCGCAGCAGTACTTC. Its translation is CASSLGPQQYF.

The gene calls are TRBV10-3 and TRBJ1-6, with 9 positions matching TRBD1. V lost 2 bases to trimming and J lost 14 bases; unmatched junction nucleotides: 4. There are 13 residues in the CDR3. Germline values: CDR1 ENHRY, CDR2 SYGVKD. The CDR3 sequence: CAISEGTGRSLHF. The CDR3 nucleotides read TGTGCCATCAGTGAGGGGACAGGGCGATCCCTCCACTTT.

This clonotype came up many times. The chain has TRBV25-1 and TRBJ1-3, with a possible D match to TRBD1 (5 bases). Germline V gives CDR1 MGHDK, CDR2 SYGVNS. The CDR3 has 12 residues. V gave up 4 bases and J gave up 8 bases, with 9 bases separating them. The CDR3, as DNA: TGTGCCAGCAGTGCCCCAGGGTACACCATATATTTT. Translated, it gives CASSAPGYTIYF.

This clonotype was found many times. CDR3 protein: CASSSGLSDSPLHF. As DNA, the CDR3 is TGTGCCAGCAGTTCGGGACTGTCCGATTCACCCCTCCACTTT. The chain links TRBV9 to TRBJ1-6; possible D gene TRBD1, 5 bases. The CDR3 length is 14 residues. The germline CDR1 and CDR2 sequences are SGDLS and YYNGEE. V was trimmed by 5 bases and J by 8 bases, leaving 14 bases between them.

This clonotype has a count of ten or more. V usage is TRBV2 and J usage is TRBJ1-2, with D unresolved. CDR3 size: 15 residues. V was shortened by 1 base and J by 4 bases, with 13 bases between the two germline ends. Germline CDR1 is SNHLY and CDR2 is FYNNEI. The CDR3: CASSEGGYQPYGYTF. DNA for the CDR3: TGTGCCAGCAGTGAAGGCGGATACCAGCCCTATGGCTACACCTTC.

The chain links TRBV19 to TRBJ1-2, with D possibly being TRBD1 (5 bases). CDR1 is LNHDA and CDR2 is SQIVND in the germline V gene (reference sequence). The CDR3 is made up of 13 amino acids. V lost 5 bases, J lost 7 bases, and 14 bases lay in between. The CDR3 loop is CASSLLAGGGYTF. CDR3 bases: TGTGCCAGTAGTCTACTAGCGGGGGGTGGCTACACCTTC.

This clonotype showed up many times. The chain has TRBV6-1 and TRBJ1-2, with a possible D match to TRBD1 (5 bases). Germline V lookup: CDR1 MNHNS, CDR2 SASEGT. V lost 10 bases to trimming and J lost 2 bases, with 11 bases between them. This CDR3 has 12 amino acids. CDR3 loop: CATIRENYGYTF. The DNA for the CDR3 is TGTGCCACCATCAGGGAGAACTATGGCTACACCTTC.

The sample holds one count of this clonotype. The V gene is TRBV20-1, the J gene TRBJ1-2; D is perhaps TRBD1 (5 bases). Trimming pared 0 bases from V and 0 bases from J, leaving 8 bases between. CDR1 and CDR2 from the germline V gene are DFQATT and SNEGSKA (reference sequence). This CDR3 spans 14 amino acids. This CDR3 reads CSARETGSNYGYTF. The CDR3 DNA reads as TGCAGTGCTAGAGAAACAGGATCTAACTATGGCTACACCTTC.

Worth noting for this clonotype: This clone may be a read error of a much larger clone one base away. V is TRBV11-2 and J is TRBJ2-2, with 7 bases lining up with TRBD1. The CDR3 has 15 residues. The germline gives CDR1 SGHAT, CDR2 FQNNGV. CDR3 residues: CASSSGTVNTGELSF. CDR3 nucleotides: TGTGCCAGCAGCTCTGGGACAGTGAACACCGGGGAGCTGTCTTTT.

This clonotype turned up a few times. Here the CDR3 reads CASSLQEGNEQYF. DNA for the CDR3: TGTGCCAGCAGTTTGCAGGAGGGCAACGAGCAGTACTTC. The chain uses TRBV28 and TRBJ2-7; tentative D call: TRBD2 (6 bases). The V end lost 3 bases, the J end lost 5 bases, and 11 bases lay between the germline ends. The CDR3 has 13 amino acids. Germline CDR1 reads MDHEN; CDR2 reads SYDVKM.

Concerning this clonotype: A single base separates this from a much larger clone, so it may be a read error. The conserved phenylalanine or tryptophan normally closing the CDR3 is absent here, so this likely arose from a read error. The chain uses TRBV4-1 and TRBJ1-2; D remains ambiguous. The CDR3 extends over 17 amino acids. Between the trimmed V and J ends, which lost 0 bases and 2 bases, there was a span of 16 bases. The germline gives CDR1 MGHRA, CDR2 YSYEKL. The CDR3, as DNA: TGCGCCAGCAGCCAAGATGAAGGACTGTTGGGGAACTATGGCTACACCCTC. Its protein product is CASSQDEGLLGNYGYTL.

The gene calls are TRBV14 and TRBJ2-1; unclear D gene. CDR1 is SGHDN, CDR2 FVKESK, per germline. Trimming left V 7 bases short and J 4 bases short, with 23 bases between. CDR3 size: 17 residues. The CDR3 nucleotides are TGTGCCAGCAACGAAGCCGGGCCACCAACCAAGTACAATGAGCAGTTCTTC. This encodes CASNEAGPPTKYNEQFF.

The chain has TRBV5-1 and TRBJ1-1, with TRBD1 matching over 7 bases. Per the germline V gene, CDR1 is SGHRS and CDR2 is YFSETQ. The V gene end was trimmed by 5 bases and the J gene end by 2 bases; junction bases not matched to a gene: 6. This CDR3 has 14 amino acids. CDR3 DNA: TGCGCCAGCAGTTTTACAGGGGCAAACACTGAAGCTTTCTTT. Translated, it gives CASSFTGANTEAFF.